What follows are 10 T cell receptor beta chains derived from one specimen sequenced in a study of early T cells in non-severe SARS-CoV-2 infection. MiXCR was run by TCRdb on the 5' RACE reads, yielding one entry per CDR3 protein. The sample records roughly 31,000 distinct CDR3 sequences, under 10% being singletons. The sequenced sample consisted of whole blood. These receptors came from an adult who was a healthcare worker with PCR-confirmed SARS-CoV-2 infection or an uninfected control (not recorded which).

This clonotype was seen many times. The chain employs TRBV6-4 and TRBJ2-4, with TRBD1 matching over 8 bases. The CDR3 totals 13 residues. Unmatched junction bases numbered 6, after V lost 6 bases and J lost 8 bases. Germline V gene lookup returns CDR1 MRHNA and CDR2 SNTAGT. Here the CDR3 reads CASSADRADIQYF. CDR3 nucleotide sequence: TGTGCCAGCAGCGCGGACAGGGCGGACATTCAGTACTTC.

This clonotype has a handful of counts. The chain uses TRBV12-3 or TRBV12-4 and TRBJ2-1; 9 nucleotides line up with TRBD2. Trimming cost V 6 bases and J 7 bases; bases outside gene matches: 10. The CDR3 has 15 residues. CDR3 coding DNA: TGTGCCAGCAGCCAGGCGGGGGGGCTGGGGAATGAGCAGTTCTTC. Translating gives CASSQAGGLGNEQFF.

The table lists this clonotype with many counts. The genes are TRBV20-1 and TRBJ2-1; 11 bases align to TRBD2. The CDR3 runs to 16 residues. Germline V gene data show CDR1 as DFQATT and CDR2 as SNEGSKA (reference sequence). The V and J ends lost 0 bases and 8 bases, in that order; junction bases with no gene match: 9. In DNA, the CDR3 is TGCAGTGCTAGAGACCCTAGCGGGGGGCCCGGGGATGAGCAGTTCTTC. Translating it yields CSARDPSGGPGDEQFF.

This clonotype was picked up a small number of times. The CDR3 is CASSPGGQGVYQPQHF. CDR3 bases: TGTGCCAGCTCACCAGGGGGACAGGGGGTTTATCAGCCCCAGCATTTT. The gene calls are TRBV18 and TRBJ1-5; 11 bases match TRBD1. CDR3 length equals 16 residues. In germline, CDR1 is KGHSH, CDR2 LQKENI. J gave up 5 bases and V 2 bases, and 5 bases lay outside the gene matches.

CDR3 nucleotide sequence: TGTGCCAGCAGGCCTCAGGGGGCACTGAGAAACACCATATATTTT. Protein sequence: CASRPQGALRNTIYF. The chain joins TRBV3-1 to TRBJ1-3; 8 nucleotides match TRBD1. Germline loops: CDR1 LGHDT, CDR2 YNNKEL (reference sequence). The CDR3 runs to 15 residues. Trimming at V came to 6 bases and at J to 5 bases, leaving 9 bases not matched to a gene. Based on the CDR3 plus reference TRBV3-1 and TRBJ1-3, the full variable domain is DTAVSQTPKYLVTQMGNDKSIKCEQNLGHDTMYWYKQDSKKFLKIMFSYNNKELIINETVPNRFSPKSPDKAHLNLHINSLELGDSAVYFCASRPQGALRNTIYFGEGSWLTVV.

This clonotype was seen many times. V usage is TRBV12-3 or TRBV12-4 and J usage is TRBJ1-1, with D possibly matching TRBD1 (5 bases). This CDR3 is built from 16 residues. With 5 bases removed from V and 6 bases from J, the gap between germline ends came to 22 bases. CDR3 amino acids: CASSVIPRAGSPEAFF. For the CDR3, the DNA is TGTGCCAGCAGTGTAATCCCGCGTGCAGGGTCCCCTGAAGCTTTCTTT.

This chain uses TRBV27 with TRBJ2-5, with D possibly TRBD2 on 5 matching bases. The V and J ends lost 5 bases and 5 bases respectively, with 18 bases between them. Germline lookup yields CDR1 MNHEY and CDR2 SMNVEV (reference sequence). The CDR3 consists of 15 residues. Here the CDR3 reads CASSPSRALAETQYF. CDR3 sequence (DNA): TGTGCCAGCAGTCCCAGCCGGGCGCTAGCCGAGACCCAGTACTTC.

This clonotype was recorded at least ten times. The chain employs TRBV14 and TRBJ1-2, with a tentative D call TRBD1 (5 bases). This CDR3 region has 17 residues. V lost 0 bases and J 8 bases, leaving 22 bases between the germline ends. Germline CDR1 reads SGHDN; CDR2 reads FVKESK. The chain's CDR3 is CASSQDSQGTYSAGYTF. Written as DNA, the CDR3 is TGTGCCAGCAGCCAAGATTCCCAGGGAACCTACTCCGCCGGCTACACCTTC. Variable domain in full (rest from reference TRBV14 and TRBJ1-2): EAGVTQFPSHSVIEKGQTVTLRCDPISGHDNLYWYRRVMGKEIKFLLHFVKESKQDESGMPNNRFLAERTGGTYSTLKVQPAELEDSGVYFCASSQDSQGTYSAGYTFGSGTRLTVV.

The sample holds many counts of this clonotype. V usage is TRBV20-1 and J usage is TRBJ2-1; maybe TRBD2 (5 bases). The CDR3 has 15 amino acids. Per germline, CDR1 DFQATT and CDR2 SNEGSKA (reference sequence). Trimming left V 6 bases short and J 5 bases short, with 20 bases between. Here the CDR3 reads CSAEKQLADDNEQFF. The CDR3 coding sequence is TGCAGTGCCGAAAAGCAGCTAGCAGACGACAATGAGCAGTTCTTC.

In this sample, this clonotype turned up many times. The chain employs TRBV5-5 and TRBJ1-1, with D possibly TRBD1 on 5 matching bases. Germline loops: CDR1 SGHKS, CDR2 YYEKEE (reference sequence). Trimming cost V 0 bases and J 1 base, with 10 bases left between them. This CDR3 spans 15 amino acids. The chain's CDR3 is CASSLAPGRNTEAFF. The CDR3 region has the DNA TGTGCCAGCAGCTTGGCTCCGGGGCGGAACACTGAAGCTTTCTTT.